These T cell receptor beta chains were read from a single sample in a study of graft-versus-host responses after intestinal transplantation. Antigens for these TCRs are unknown. Data came from immunoSEQ multiplex PCR; TCRdb stores just in-frame clones and leaves some out. The sample lists approximately 78,000 clones; around nine tenths were seen once. Sequences were derived from unstimulated CD8+ T cells sorted from spleen or lymph node cells, sampled before transplant. The receptors come from a human donor who was the organ donor for an intestinal transplant. CDR3s include the opening cysteine and the closing phenylalanine or tryptophan. Each record gives: D gene, V gene, clone size, J gene, CDR3 protein, CDR3 DNA. D genes are given only for firm matches. Clone size is stated in some rows and not others, as once, few, many or a class when expanded.

d_call: -; v_call: TRBV28; clone_size: -; j_call: TRBJ1-4; cdr3_aa: CASSIHKGTNEKLFF; cdr3_nt: TGTGCCAGCAGTATTCACAAGGGGACTAATGAAAAACTGTTTTTT
d_call: TRBD1; v_call: TRBV13; clone_size: -; j_call: TRBJ2-1; cdr3_aa: CASSLERGLNNEQFF; cdr3_nt: TGTGCCAGCAGCTTAGAAAGGGGGCTAAACAATGAGCAGTTCTTC
d_call: -; v_call: TRBV9; clone_size: -; j_call: TRBJ1-3; cdr3_aa: CASSLHHSTGNTIYF; cdr3_nt: TGTGCCAGCAGCCTTCACCACTCAACAGGAAACACCATATATTTT
d_call: -; v_call: TRBV29-1; clone_size: -; j_call: TRBJ2-5; cdr3_aa: CSVDDGWYQETQYF; cdr3_nt: TGCAGCGTTGATGATGGATGGTACCAAGAGACCCAGTACTTC
d_call: -; v_call: TRBV5-1; clone_size: once; j_call: TRBJ2-7; cdr3_aa: CASSPGDSYEQYF; cdr3_nt: TGCGCCAGCAGCCCGGGGGATTCCTACGAGCAGTACTTC
d_call: -; v_call: TRBV18; clone_size: -; j_call: TRBJ2-7; cdr3_aa: CASSPRPWYRVKSYEQYF; cdr3_nt: TGTGCCAGCTCACCAAGGCCATGGTATAGGGTAAAGTCCTACGAGCAGTACTTC
d_call: TRBD1; v_call: TRBV5-6; clone_size: -; j_call: TRBJ1-5; cdr3_aa: CASSLGERGQGKHNQPQHF; cdr3_nt: TGTGCCAGCAGCTTGGGGGAGAGGGGACAGGGGAAGCACAATCAGCCCCAGCATTTT
d_call: TRBD1; v_call: TRBV11-2; clone_size: -; j_call: TRBJ1-2; cdr3_aa: CASSTRTGIHGYTF; cdr3_nt: TGTGCCAGCAGCACCCGGACAGGGATCCATGGCTACACCTTC
d_call: -; v_call: TRBV4-1; clone_size: -; j_call: TRBJ2-1; cdr3_aa: CASRTLETELGEQFF; cdr3_nt: TGCGCCAGCAGGACATTGGAAACAGAGTTAGGTGAGCAGTTCTTC
d_call: -; v_call: TRBV4-2; clone_size: -; j_call: TRBJ2-7; cdr3_aa: CASSQVSNRAYEQYF; cdr3_nt: TGTGCCAGCAGCCAAGTTTCAAACAGAGCCTACGAGCAGTACTTC
d_call: -; v_call: TRBV4-1; clone_size: -; j_call: TRBJ1-3; cdr3_aa: CASSQQGTHSGNTIYF; cdr3_nt: TGCGCCAGCAGCCAACAGGGGACCCACTCTGGAAACACCATATATTTT
d_call: -; v_call: TRBV6-5; clone_size: -; j_call: TRBJ2-7; cdr3_aa: CASSRVTGGYEQYF; cdr3_nt: TGTGCCAGCAGCAGGGTAACAGGAGGCTACGAGCAGTACTTC
d_call: -; v_call: TRBV10-1; clone_size: -; j_call: TRBJ2-2; cdr3_aa: CASRGKYTGGFFAGELFF; cdr3_nt: TGCGCCAGCAGGGGGAAGTATACAGGCGGTTTTTTCGCCGGGGAGCTGTTTTTT
d_call: -; v_call: TRBV5-1; clone_size: -; j_call: TRBJ1-1; cdr3_aa: CASSVSGTHTEAFF; cdr3_nt: TGCGCCAGCAGCGTTTCCGGGACACACACTGAAGCTTTCTTT
d_call: -; v_call: TRBV5-6; clone_size: -; j_call: TRBJ2-7; cdr3_aa: CASSFGSIPYEQYF; cdr3_nt: TGTGCCAGCAGCTTTGGCAGTATCCCCTACGAGCAGTACTTC
d_call: TRBD1; v_call: TRBV27; clone_size: -; j_call: TRBJ1-1; cdr3_aa: CASGTGTVNTEAFF; cdr3_nt: TGTGCCAGCGGGACCGGGACAGTAAACACTGAAGCTTTCTTT
d_call: -; v_call: TRBV5-6; clone_size: -; j_call: TRBJ2-7; cdr3_aa: CASSLIGVYEQYF; cdr3_nt: TGTGCCAGCAGCTTGATAGGCGTCTACGAGCAGTACTTC
d_call: TRBD1; v_call: TRBV6-1; clone_size: -; j_call: TRBJ2-1; cdr3_aa: CASSTGTGGPNEQFF; cdr3_nt: TGTGCCAGCAGTACCGGGACAGGGGGCCCCAATGAGCAGTTCTTC
d_call: TRBD1; v_call: TRBV19; clone_size: -; j_call: TRBJ1-2; cdr3_aa: CASSIDRGVSLNYGYTF; cdr3_nt: TGTGCCAGTAGTATAGACAGGGGGGTAAGTCTGAACTATGGCTACACCTTC
d_call: TRBD1; v_call: TRBV6-5; clone_size: once; j_call: TRBJ2-1; cdr3_aa: CASSPGTVTYNEQFF; cdr3_nt: TGTGCCAGCAGTCCCGGGACAGTGACCTACAATGAGCAGTTCTTC
d_call: -; v_call: TRBV27; clone_size: once; j_call: TRBJ2-2; cdr3_aa: CASSFASELFF; cdr3_nt: TGTGCCAGCAGTTTCGCGTCGGAGCTGTTTTTT
d_call: -; v_call: TRBV2; clone_size: -; j_call: TRBJ2-7; cdr3_aa: CASESYEQYF; cdr3_nt: TGTGCCAGCGAAAGCTACGAGCAGTACTTC
d_call: TRBD1; v_call: TRBV30; clone_size: -; j_call: TRBJ2-1; cdr3_aa: CAWNRGRNEQFF; cdr3_nt: TGTGCCTGGAATAGGGGGCGGAATGAGCAGTTCTTC
d_call: TRBD1; v_call: TRBV10-2; clone_size: -; j_call: TRBJ2-3; cdr3_aa: CASNPETGGTDTQYF; cdr3_nt: TGCGCCAGCAACCCAGAGACAGGGGGAACAGATACGCAGTATTTT
d_call: TRBD1; v_call: TRBV4-1; clone_size: -; j_call: TRBJ2-3; cdr3_aa: CASSHPRQGAGRSADTQYF; cdr3_nt: TGCGCCAGCAGCCACCCGAGACAGGGGGCAGGACGCTCCGCAGATACGCAGTATTTT
d_call: -; v_call: TRBV19; clone_size: -; j_call: TRBJ2-2; cdr3_aa: CATIGGITGELFF; cdr3_nt: TGTGCCACCATAGGCGGCATCACCGGGGAGCTGTTTTTT
d_call: -; v_call: TRBV5-4; clone_size: -; j_call: TRBJ2-5; cdr3_aa: CASSWDGVEETQYF; cdr3_nt: TGTGCCAGCAGCTGGGACGGGGTCGAAGAGACCCAGTACTTC
d_call: -; v_call: TRBV4-1; clone_size: -; j_call: TRBJ2-2; cdr3_aa: CASSQGGAQGLNWAGELFF; cdr3_nt: TGCGCCAGCAGCCAAGGAGGGGCACAGGGCTTGAATTGGGCCGGGGAGCTGTTTTTT
d_call: TRBD2; v_call: TRBV7-2; clone_size: -; j_call: TRBJ2-7; cdr3_aa: CASSHPGLGFEQYF; cdr3_nt: TGTGCCAGCAGTCATCCGGGACTAGGGTTCGAGCAGTACTTC
d_call: -; v_call: TRBV7-3; clone_size: -; j_call: TRBJ2-1; cdr3_aa: CASSSLGGGGEQFF; cdr3_nt: TGTGCCAGCAGCTCACTCGGGGGTGGTGGCGAGCAGTTCTTC
d_call: TRBD1; v_call: TRBV18; clone_size: -; j_call: TRBJ2-5; cdr3_aa: CASSPETGGWKTQYF; cdr3_nt: TGTGCCAGCTCACCCGAGACAGGGGGCTGGAAGACCCAGTACTTC
d_call: -; v_call: TRBV15; clone_size: -; j_call: TRBJ2-7; cdr3_aa: CAAREAPLGSYEQYF; cdr3_nt: TGTGCCGCCAGGGAAGCTCCTTTGGGCTCCTACGAGCAGTACTTC
d_call: -; v_call: TRBV4-1; clone_size: -; j_call: TRBJ2-3; cdr3_aa: CASSQDFNTQYF; cdr3_nt: TGCGCCAGCAGCCAAGATTTTAATACGCAGTATTTT
d_call: -; v_call: TRBV30; clone_size: -; j_call: TRBJ2-7; cdr3_aa: CAWNEGVGSYEQYF; cdr3_nt: TGTGCCTGGAATGAGGGGGTGGGATCCTACGAGCAGTACTTC
d_call: -; v_call: TRBV27; clone_size: -; j_call: TRBJ2-7; cdr3_aa: CASGPGHPYEQYF; cdr3_nt: TGTGCCAGCGGACCAGGGCATCCCTACGAGCAGTACTTC
d_call: -; v_call: TRBV7-8; clone_size: -; j_call: TRBJ1-2; cdr3_aa: CASSSRPSNYGYTF; cdr3_nt: TGTGCCAGCAGCTCACGGCCATCTAACTATGGCTACACCTTC
d_call: -; v_call: TRBV4-1; clone_size: -; j_call: TRBJ2-1; cdr3_aa: CASSQDSVFNEQFF; cdr3_nt: TGCGCCAGCAGCCAAGACTCAGTTTTCAATGAGCAGTTCTTC
d_call: -; v_call: TRBV28; clone_size: -; j_call: TRBJ1-3; cdr3_aa: CASSLFDGLGNTIYF; cdr3_nt: TGTGCCAGCAGTTTATTCGACGGTCTTGGAAACACCATATATTTT
d_call: TRBD2; v_call: TRBV4-1; clone_size: -; j_call: TRBJ2-2; cdr3_aa: CASSQSPSGAGELFF; cdr3_nt: TGCGCCAGCAGCCAATCGCCTAGCGGCGCCGGGGAGCTGTTTTTT
d_call: -; v_call: TRBV6-1; clone_size: -; j_call: TRBJ1-1; cdr3_aa: CASGSGQWNTEAFF; cdr3_nt: TGTGCCAGTGGCTCGGGGCAGTGGAACACTGAAGCTTTCTTT
d_call: -; v_call: TRBV27; clone_size: -; j_call: TRBJ2-3; cdr3_aa: CASSSGVIDTQYF; cdr3_nt: TGTGCCAGCAGTTCGGGGGTAATCGATACGCAGTATTTT
d_call: TRBD1; v_call: TRBV6-4; clone_size: -; j_call: TRBJ2-2; cdr3_aa: CASSLRQGNTGELFF; cdr3_nt: TGTGCCAGCAGCCTTAGACAGGGGAACACCGGGGAGCTGTTTTTT
d_call: TRBD2; v_call: TRBV5-4; clone_size: -; j_call: TRBJ2-6; cdr3_aa: CASSVGLDASGANVLTF; cdr3_nt: TGTGCCAGCAGCGTGGGACTAGATGCCTCTGGGGCCAACGTCCTGACTTTC
d_call: -; v_call: TRBV2; clone_size: -; j_call: TRBJ2-3; cdr3_aa: CASSGDHHRSADTQYF; cdr3_nt: TGTGCCAGCAGTGGCGACCACCACCGGAGCGCAGATACGCAGTATTTT
d_call: -; v_call: TRBV5-1; clone_size: few; j_call: TRBJ1-2; cdr3_aa: CASSFQPNYGYTF; cdr3_nt: TGCGCCAGCAGCTTTCAGCCTAACTATGGCTACACCTTC
d_call: TRBD1; v_call: TRBV4-2; clone_size: once; j_call: TRBJ1-5; cdr3_aa: CASSQAEGGAGNQPQHF; cdr3_nt: TGTGCCAGCAGCCAAGCTGAAGGGGGCGCCGGCAATCAGCCCCAGCATTTT
d_call: -; v_call: TRBV10-2; clone_size: -; j_call: TRBJ2-7; cdr3_aa: CASRTGYEQYF; cdr3_nt: TGCGCCAGCAGAACAGGTTACGAGCAGTACTTC
d_call: -; v_call: TRBV21-1; clone_size: -; j_call: TRBJ1-5; cdr3_aa: CASSLNTPTKSNQPQHF; cdr3_nt: TGTGCCAGCAGCCTTAATACCCCCACGAAAAGCAATCAGCCCCAGCATTTT
d_call: TRBD2; v_call: TRBV6-1; clone_size: few; j_call: TRBJ2-3; cdr3_aa: CASSGLAGGRDTQYF; cdr3_nt: TGTGCCAGCAGTGGACTAGCGGGGGGGCGGGATACGCAGTATTTT
d_call: -; v_call: TRBV27; clone_size: -; j_call: TRBJ2-7; cdr3_aa: CASSPGPYYEQYF; cdr3_nt: TGTGCCAGCAGTCCCGGGCCTTACTACGAGCAGTACTTC
d_call: -; v_call: TRBV5-6; clone_size: once; j_call: TRBJ1-2; cdr3_aa: CASSLEQATYGYTF; cdr3_nt: TGTGCCAGCAGCTTGGAGCAGGCGACCTATGGCTACACCTTC
d_call: TRBD2; v_call: TRBV19; clone_size: -; j_call: TRBJ2-5; cdr3_aa: CASSLGTSVQETQYF; cdr3_nt: TGTGCCAGTAGCTTAGGGACTAGCGTTCAAGAGACCCAGTACTTC
d_call: TRBD1; v_call: TRBV6-1; clone_size: -; j_call: TRBJ2-7; cdr3_aa: CASGQGAGEQYF; cdr3_nt: TGTGCCAGCGGACAGGGGGCGGGTGAGCAGTACTTC
d_call: -; v_call: TRBV29-1; clone_size: few; j_call: TRBJ1-1; cdr3_aa: CSVDVRGATEAFF; cdr3_nt: TGCAGCGTCGACGTACGGGGTGCAACTGAAGCTTTCTTT
d_call: TRBD2; v_call: TRBV5-1; clone_size: once; j_call: TRBJ2-4; cdr3_aa: CASSPLEREDIQYF; cdr3_nt: TGCGCCAGCAGCCCCTTGGAACGGGAGGACATTCAGTACTTC
d_call: TRBD1; v_call: TRBV28; clone_size: once; j_call: TRBJ1-1; cdr3_aa: CASSTHRGVNTEAFF; cdr3_nt: TGTGCCAGCAGTACCCACAGGGGAGTGAACACTGAAGCTTTCTTT
d_call: TRBD1; v_call: TRBV6-1; clone_size: -; j_call: TRBJ2-1; cdr3_aa: CASSEETGSYNEQFF; cdr3_nt: TGTGCCAGCAGTGAAGAGACAGGGTCCTACAATGAGCAGTTCTTC
d_call: -; v_call: TRBV2; clone_size: -; j_call: TRBJ2-7; cdr3_aa: CASSGQKGGEQYF; cdr3_nt: TGTGCCAGCAGTGGGCAAAAGGGGGGCGAGCAGTACTTC